These 21 T cell receptor beta chains were sequenced from one sample in a study of cytomegalovirus exposure and HLA in healthy donors. Primers: 60 Vbeta forward and 13 Jbeta reverse. Data came from immunoSEQ multiplex PCR; TCRdb stores just in-frame clones and leaves some out. The sample has 70,000 or so clones. Sequenced sample: PBMCs. The origin of the receptors is a boy aged 10-17 years in good health and CMV-seronegative.

This chain connects TRBV30 to TRBJ2-3, with 7 nucleotides matching TRBD2. CDR1 GTSNPN and CDR2 SVGIG come from the germline V gene (reference sequence). Germline trimming cut 0 bases from V and 4 bases from J; bases unmatched to any gene: 7. The CDR3 consists of 15 residues. CDR3 sequence reads: CAWSVAGLGADTQYF. The CDR3 DNA follows: TGTGCCTGGAGTGTAGCGGGGTTAGGGGCAGATACGCAGTATTTT.

This rearrangement joins TRBV5-1 to TRBJ2-3, with 11 bases aligning to TRBD2. Looked up from germline, CDR1 is SGHRS and CDR2 is YFSETQ. The V segment lost 0 bases and the J segment 7 bases; nucleotides outside the gene matches: 4. The CDR3 is 15 residues long. This chain's CDR3 is CASSLESSGGHTQYF. CDR3 nucleotides: TGCGCCAGCAGCTTGGAGTCTAGCGGGGGGCATACGCAGTATTTT.

V gene TRBV6-6 combines with J gene TRBJ2-1; possible D gene TRBD1, 6 bases. The CDR3 has 15 residues. Germline assignment: CDR1 MNHNY and CDR2 SVGAGI (reference sequence). Trimming cost V 2 bases and J 0 bases, with 8 bases left between them. The CDR3 protein is CASSYQGNSYNEQFF. CDR3 bases: TGTGCCAGCAGTTACCAGGGGAACTCCTACAATGAGCAGTTCTTC.

The rearrangement uses TRBV4-3 and TRBJ2-1; D is perhaps TRBD2 (6 bases). The CDR3 sequence is 16 residues long. Trimming removed 0 bases from V and 1 base from J, with 10 bases in between. CDR1 is LGHNA and CDR2 is YSLEER in the germline V gene. CDR3 amino acids: CASSQERLVSYNEQFF. DNA of the CDR3: TGCGCCAGCAGCCAAGAGAGACTAGTATCCTACAATGAGCAGTTCTTC.

CDR3: CASSWSLAGVNEQYF. As DNA, the CDR3 is TGCGCCAGCAGCTGGTCTCTAGCGGGAGTAAACGAGCAGTACTTC. This chain joins TRBV5-1 and TRBJ2-7; 10 nucleotides agree with TRBD2. Germline V gene sequence: CDR1 SGHRS, CDR2 YFSETQ. This CDR3 has 15 amino acids. With 3 bases clipped from V and 5 bases from J, the junction kept 8 bases outside the gene matches.

This rearrangement joins TRBV25-1 to TRBJ2-1; 7 positions match TRBD1. The germline V gene has CDR1 MGHDK and CDR2 SYGVNS. With V trimmed by 4 bases and J by 8 bases, 11 bases remained unmatched. CDR3 length equals 15 residues. CDR3 coding DNA: TGTGCCAGCAGTGCGGACAGGCCTCCGGTCTATGAGCAGTTCTTC. This encodes CASSADRPPVYEQFF.

The chain uses TRBV11-2 and TRBJ1-1; D is unclear. Per the germline V gene, CDR1 is SGHAT and CDR2 is FQNNGV. The germline V and J ends were trimmed by 5 bases and 1 base, with 8 bases remaining between them. The CDR3 runs 13 residues. In DNA form, the CDR3 reads TGTGCCAGCAGCCTCCGGGAGAACACTGAAGCTTTCTTT. It is translated as CASSLRENTEAFF. Combining the CDR3 with reference TRBV11-2 and TRBJ1-1 gives the whole variable domain EAGVAQSPRYKIIEKRQSVAFWCNPISGHATLYWYQQILGQGPKLLIQFQNNGVVDDSQLPKDRFSAERLKGVDSTLKIQPAKLEDSAVYLCASSLRENTEAFFGQGTRLTVV.

This sequence joins TRBV9 and TRBJ2-1, with D maybe TRBD1 (5 bases). Germline V gene sequence: CDR1 SGDLS, CDR2 YYNGEE. The CDR3 is 12 residues long. With 2 bases removed from V and 16 bases from J, the gap between germline ends came to 16 bases. CDR3 sequence reads: CASSVELGHLFF. The CDR3 nucleotides are TGTGCCAGCAGCGTGGAGCTCGGACACTTATTCTTC.

V and J are TRBV30 and TRBJ2-2, with TRBD2 as a possible D gene (5 bases). Trimming shortened V by 4 bases and J by 6 bases, and 15 bases separated the two germline ends. The CDR3 covers 14 residues. CDR1 is GTSNPN and CDR2 is SVGIG in the germline V gene (reference sequence). The CDR3 DNA reads TGTGCCTGGACCAAAAGGACTGGTCCCGGGGAGCTGTTTTTT. The encoded protein is CAWTKRTGPGELFF.

This chain links TRBV18 with TRBJ2-7; D might be TRBD1 (6 bases). V dropped 3 bases and J dropped 4 bases, with 10 bases sitting between them. Germline V CDR1 and CDR2: KGHSH, LQKENI. CDR3 length: 13 amino acids. As DNA, the CDR3 is TGTGCCAGCTCACCCACCCAGGGGTACGAGCAGTACTTC. Its translation: CASSPTQGYEQYF.

The chain has TRBV6-5 and TRBJ2-1, with TRBD2 identical over 12 bases. The CDR3 has 15 residues. Germline CDR1 is MNHEY and CDR2 is SVGAGI. V lost 5 bases, J lost 7 bases, and 6 bases stayed unmatched. CDR3 nucleotide sequence: TGTGCCAGCAGTCTCCTAGCGGGAGGGCCGAATGAGCAGTTCTTC. It translates to CASSLLAGGPNEQFF.

The chain couples TRBV9 to TRBJ1-1; D may be TRBD1 (6 bases). The CDR3 consists of 14 residues. The V and J ends lost 0 bases and 1 base respectively, with 7 bases between them. CDR1 is SGDLS and CDR2 is YYNGEE in the germline V gene. In DNA form, the CDR3 reads TGTGCCAGCAGCGTAGACAGGGCGAACACTGAAGCTTTCTTT. As protein: CASSVDRANTEAFF.

The chain links TRBV7-9 to TRBJ2-7, with D possibly matching TRBD2 (5 bases). CDR1 is SEHNR and CDR2 is FQNEAQ in the germline V gene (reference sequence). This CDR3 is built from 13 residues. V was pared by 0 bases and J by 6 bases, with 9 bases between. The CDR3 protein is CASSLAGRGEQYF. The DNA for the CDR3 is TGTGCCAGCAGCTTAGCGGGGAGAGGCGAGCAGTACTTC.

V is TRBV6-5 and J is TRBJ1-5; TRBD1 aligns across 7 bases. The CDR3 runs 14 residues. CDR1 is MNHEY, CDR2 SVGAGI, per germline. After removal of 10 bases from V and 2 bases from J, the junction contained 8 bases not matched to a gene. CDR3 amino acids: CATQGGVGNQPQHF. The DNA for the CDR3 is TGTGCCACCCAAGGGGGCGTCGGCAATCAGCCCCAGCATTTT.

DNA for the CDR3: TGTGCCAGCAGCTTAGAACTAGCGGGGGGACAGAACCAGTACTTC. As protein: CASSLELAGGQNQYF. The genes are TRBV7-8 and TRBJ2-5; TRBD2 aligns across 12 bases. J gave up 10 bases and V 1 base, and 7 bases lay outside the gene matches. CDR1 and CDR2 from the germline V gene are SGHVS and FQNEAQ. The CDR3 runs 15 residues.

V usage is TRBV5-4 and J usage is TRBJ1-2; D is undetermined. Germline lookup yields CDR1 SGHNT and CDR2 YYREEE (reference sequence). V was trimmed by 3 bases and J by 6 bases, leaving 12 bases between them. The CDR3 is 13 amino acids. CDR3 coding DNA: TGTGCCAGCAGCTCGGTGCACGTTGATGGCTACACCTTC. Protein product: CASSSVHVDGYTF.

The V call is TRBV4-3, the J call TRBJ2-6; D unresolved. V lost 3 bases to trimming and J lost 0 bases, with 15 bases between them. The CDR3 runs 18 residues. The V gene's germline CDR1 is LGHNA and CDR2 YSLEER. In nucleotides, the CDR3 is TGCGCCAGCAGCCAGGTCAGGCTGACGGTCTCTGGGGCCAACGTCCTGACTTTC. It is translated as CASSQVRLTVSGANVLTF.

The genes are TRBV6-5 and TRBJ2-7; the match to TRBD1 covers 10 bases. The J segment lost 6 bases and the V segment lost 5 bases, leaving 10 bases of the junction unmatched. Germline lookup yields CDR1 MNHEY and CDR2 SVGAGI. CDR3 length equals 15 residues. CDR3 in amino acids: CASSILGDRGGEQYF. The CDR3 nucleotides read TGTGCCAGCAGTATCCTGGGGGACAGGGGTGGCGAGCAGTACTTC.

This chain joins TRBV11-3 and TRBJ2-1; TRBD1 is a possible D gene (7 bases). The CDR3 sequence is 15 residues long. Trimming pared 2 bases from V and 3 bases from J, leaving 11 bases between. The V gene's germline CDR1 is SGHNT and CDR2 YENEEA. CDR3 sequence reads: CASSLSGGNYNEQFF. In DNA, the CDR3 is TGTGCCAGCAGCTTATCAGGGGGGAACTACAATGAGCAGTTCTTC.

This sequence joins TRBV7-2 and TRBJ1-5; D remains ambiguous. V was trimmed by 1 base and J by 2 bases, leaving 18 bases between them. This CDR3 spans 18 amino acids. Germline CDR1 and CDR2: SGHTA and FQGNSA. The DNA of the CDR3 is TGTGCCAGCAGCTTAGAGTCTTACCGGAGGGTTGGCAATCAGCCCCAGCATTTT. Translation: CASSLESYRRVGNQPQHF. Together with reference TRBV7-2 and TRBJ1-5, the CDR3 gives the full variable domain: GAGVSQSPSNKVTEKGKDVELRCDPISGHTALYWYRQSLGQGLEFLIYFQGNSAPDKSGLPSDRFSAERTGGSVSTLTIQRTQQEDSAVYLCASSLESYRRVGNQPQHFGDGTRLSIL.

The chain links TRBV11-1 to TRBJ1-1; 7 positions agree with TRBD1. After removal of 4 bases from V and 4 bases from J, the junction contained 9 bases not matched to a gene. Germline assignment: CDR1 SGHAT and CDR2 FQDESV (reference sequence). The CDR3 consists of 15 residues. CDR3 in DNA: TGTGCCAGCAGCTACGACAGGGAGCGAGTCACTGAAGCTTTCTTT. This gives the protein CASSYDRERVTEAFF.